Presented here are 26 T cell receptor beta chains from one specimen sequenced in a study of shared clonotypes between healthy human individuals. Assay: immunoSEQ multiplex PCR; the TCRdb copy retains only in-frame clones and omits some. The sample holds about 1 million clones, roughly 75% seen once. Sequenced: memory CD4+ T cells sorted from blood. Subset specified: CD45RA-negative fraction. The origin of the receptors is a young man in good health.

This clone was counted only a few times. This chain joins TRBV30 and TRBJ1-1; D gene uncertain. Germline-derived CDR1 and CDR2 are GTSNPN and SVGIG (reference sequence). Deletions cut 4 bases from V and 0 bases from J, with 15 bases between. CDR3 size: 15 residues. The CDR3 loop reads CAWTVDPSMNTEAFF. In DNA, the CDR3 is TGTGCCTGGACAGTCGATCCCAGCATGAACACTGAAGCTTTCTTT.

This chain connects TRBV5-4 to TRBJ2-5, with 9 bases fitting TRBD1. This CDR3 is 15 amino acids long. The trim removed 5 bases at V and 1 base at J, leaving 6 bases unmatched. CDR1 is SGHNT, CDR2 YYREEE, per germline (reference sequence). The DNA for the CDR3 is TGTGCCAGCAGGCTAGGACAGGGGCCCCAAGAGACCCAGTACTTC. Its translation: CASRLGQGPQETQYF.

V and J are TRBV6-4 and TRBJ1-6; D is unresolved. V dropped 5 bases and J dropped 3 bases, with 14 bases sitting between them. This CDR3 has 16 residues. Per the germline V gene, CDR1 is MRHNA and CDR2 is SNTAGT. DNA for the CDR3: TGTGCCAGCAGTACAAAGACCCCCCTCTATAATTCACCCCTCCACTTT. Translating gives CASSTKTPLYNSPLHF.

This rearrangement joins TRBV30 to TRBJ2-2; 8 bases are shared with TRBD2. CDR3 size: 14 residues. The germline V gene encodes CDR1 GTSNPN and CDR2 SVGIG (reference sequence). Losses at the gene ends were 2 bases for V and 4 bases for J; bases not matched to a gene: 3. The CDR3 is CAWSPGGVTGELFF. The CDR3 nucleotides are TGTGCCTGGAGTCCCGGGGGGGTCACCGGGGAGCTGTTTTTT.

This clone was counted only a few times. This chain links TRBV10-3 with TRBJ2-7; 11 nucleotides agree with TRBD1. Trimming removed 0 bases from V and 6 bases from J; junction bases left unmatched: 4. The CDR3 contains 15 residues. Looked up from germline, CDR1 is ENHRY and CDR2 is SYGVKD. The CDR3 DNA sequence: TGTGCCATCAGTGAGTCCCGGGACAGGGGGGGCGAGCAGTACTTC. Translating gives CAISESRDRGGEQYF.

The CDR3: CASSLAGARQETQYF. Written as DNA, the CDR3 is TGTGCCAGCAGCTTAGCCGGAGCTCGGCAAGAGACCCAGTACTTC. The chain recombines TRBV7-9 with TRBJ2-5; D is undetermined. The CDR3 sequence is 15 residues long. Trimming shortened V by 0 bases and J by 2 bases, and 10 bases separated the two germline ends. Germline CDR1 SEHNR, CDR2 FQNEAQ (reference sequence).

This clone occurred a few times. The rearrangement links TRBV27 to TRBJ2-3; D not certain. The CDR3 totals 10 residues. The V gene's germline CDR1 is MNHEY and CDR2 SMNVEV (reference sequence). Between the trimmed V and J ends, which lost 6 bases and 4 bases, there was a span of 2 bases. In DNA form, the CDR3 reads TGTGCCAGCAGACCAGATACGCAGTATTTT. Encoded protein: CASRPDTQYF.

The CDR3 here is CASSLGLAGANTQYF. The DNA for the CDR3 is TGTGCCAGCAGCTTAGGACTAGCGGGAGCCAATACGCAGTATTTT. The chain links TRBV7-9 to TRBJ2-3; 12 nucleotides align to TRBD2. Trimming removed 1 base from V and 7 bases from J; junction bases left unmatched: 3. This CDR3 spans 15 amino acids. Germline CDR1 and CDR2: SEHNR and FQNEAQ (reference sequence).

This chain joins TRBV11-3 and TRBJ2-3, with 15 bases fitting TRBD2. The V gene end was trimmed by 5 bases and the J gene end by 4 bases; junction bases not matched to a gene: 7. Germline values: CDR1 SGHNT, CDR2 YENEEA. The CDR3 is made up of 17 amino acids. CDR3: CASSVGTSGRPADTQYF. CDR3 DNA: TGTGCCAGCAGCGTGGGGACTAGCGGGAGGCCGGCAGATACGCAGTATTTT.

This clone has more than one count but fewer than ten. The V call is TRBV29-1, the J call TRBJ2-3; no reliable D call. Trimming removed 4 bases at V and 2 bases at J, with 13 bases between. Germline-derived CDR1 and CDR2 are SQVTM and ANQGSEA. The CDR3 spans 14 residues. DNA of the CDR3: TGCAGCGTTGGGGGTCAGGCCCACACAGATACGCAGTATTTT. This translates into CSVGGQAHTDTQYF.

A note on this clone: Its ends do not fully match the called genes, so a read error is possible. This chain links TRBV19 with TRBJ2-5; possible D gene TRBD2, 5 bases. Germline V lookup: CDR1 LNHDA, CDR2 SQIVND (reference sequence). The CDR3 totals 12 residues. CDR3 sequence: CASAQSGEIQYF. CDR3 sequence (DNA): TGTGCCAGCGCCCAGAGCGGAGAGATCCAGTACTTC.

This sequence joins TRBV4-1 and TRBJ1-1, with 9 bases that match TRBD1. The CDR3 runs 15 residues. The V gene's germline CDR1 is MGHRA and CDR2 YSYEKL. V trimming: 3 bases; J trimming: 5 bases; junction bases outside the gene matches: 7. The CDR3 region is CASSQPGQGRTEAFF. CDR3 DNA sequence: TGCGCCAGCAGCCAGCCGGGACAGGGAAGAACTGAAGCTTTCTTT.

The V and J genes are TRBV2 and TRBJ2-5; 7 bases map to TRBD2. The ends lost 7 bases at V and 4 bases at J; junction bases unmatched: 9. The CDR3 has 14 residues. Germline V lookup: CDR1 SNHLY, CDR2 FYNNEI. The CDR3 DNA reads TGTGCCAGCACCCGATGGGAGGGAGGAGAGACCCAGTACTTC. Amino acids: CASTRWEGGETQYF.

V and J are TRBV5-1 and TRBJ2-7; possible D gene TRBD1, 6 bases. Trimming took off 0 bases at V and 5 bases at J, with 12 bases between the two ends. The CDR3 totals 14 residues. Germline V gives CDR1 SGHRS, CDR2 YFSETQ. The CDR3 bases are TGCGCCAGCAGCTTGGGGCAGGGGAATGACGAGCAGTACTTC. The encoded protein is CASSLGQGNDEQYF.

This clone showed up just a few times. The gene calls are TRBV2 and TRBJ1-1; D gene ambiguous. This CDR3 spans 11 amino acids. Germline V gives CDR1 SNHLY, CDR2 FYNNEI. V was cut by 5 bases and J by 2 bases, with 3 bases left in between. This chain's CDR3 is CASSLNTEAFF. CDR3 nucleotide sequence: TGTGCCAGCAGTCTTAACACTGAAGCTTTCTTT.

This sequence joins TRBV5-1 and TRBJ2-5; 12 bases line up with TRBD2. V trimming: 0 bases; J trimming: 4 bases; junction bases outside the gene matches: 4. The CDR3 has 16 amino acids. Germline V CDR1 and CDR2: SGHRS, YFSETQ. The CDR3 protein is CASSLGPTSGRETQYF. The CDR3 nucleotides are TGCGCCAGCAGCTTGGGGCCGACTAGCGGGAGAGAGACCCAGTACTTC.

Turning to this clone: Other DNA sequences in this specimen translate into the identical CDR3. This sequence joins TRBV6-5 and TRBJ1-1; TRBD1 is a possible D gene (5 bases). The CDR3 has 14 amino acids. Germline CDR1 reads MNHEY; CDR2 reads SVGAGI. Trimming removed 2 bases from V and 8 bases from J, with 15 bases in between. CDR3 nucleotide sequence: TGTGCCAGCAGTTACGGGGGAAGTTCCACCGAAGCTTTCTTT. Its translation: CASSYGGSSTEAFF.

The chain recombines TRBV11-1 with TRBJ1-2, with TRBD1 matching 8 bases. This CDR3 has 13 residues. From germline, CDR1 is SGHAT and CDR2 FQDESV (reference sequence). With 2 bases clipped from V and 6 bases from J, the junction kept 2 bases outside the gene matches. The CDR3 here is CASSLQGANGYTF. The CDR3 nucleotides are TGTGCCAGCAGCTTACAGGGGGCGAATGGCTACACCTTC.

The V call is TRBV19, the J call TRBJ1-1; the D gene is possibly TRBD1 (5 bases). This CDR3 has 15 residues. V lost 5 bases and J 4 bases, leaving 17 bases between the germline ends. CDR1 and CDR2 (germline): LNHDA, SQIVND (reference sequence). The CDR3, as DNA: TGTGCCAGTAGTCCACGTAACAGGTGGGGCACTGAAGCTTTCTTT. It specifies CASSPRNRWGTEAFF. The full variable domain, with the rest looked up from reference TRBV19 and TRBJ1-1, is DGGITQSPKYLFRKEGQNVTLSCEQNLNHDAMYWYRQDPGQGLRLIYYSQIVNDFQKGDIAEGYSVSREKKESFPLTVTSAQKNPTAFYLCASSPRNRWGTEAFFGQGTRLTVV.

V gene TRBV7-2 combines with J gene TRBJ2-5; 13 bases map to TRBD2. The CDR3 has 15 amino acids. Germline V CDR1 and CDR2: SGHTA, FQGNSA. V gave up 5 bases and J gave up 5 bases; unmatched junction bases: 5. CDR3 residues: CASSLALAGGETQYF. In DNA form, the CDR3 reads TGTGCCAGCAGCCTCGCACTAGCGGGAGGGGAGACCCAGTACTTC.

With respect to this clone: This specimen includes other DNA sequences encoding the same CDR3. V and J are TRBV6-1 and TRBJ2-1; TRBD2 is a possible D gene (5 bases). The CDR3 totals 15 residues. Germline V gives CDR1 MNHNS, CDR2 SASEGT. The V end was cut by 3 bases, the J end by 0 bases, with 9 bases between. In nucleotides, the CDR3 is TGTGCCAGCAGTGAGAGCGGTAGCTCCTACAATGAGCAGTTCTTC. It specifies CASSESGSSYNEQFF.

The chain links TRBV7-9 to TRBJ2-4, with D perhaps matching TRBD2 (5 bases). V lost 5 bases, J lost 8 bases, and 13 bases lay in between. This CDR3 has 13 residues. The germline gives CDR1 SEHNR, CDR2 FQNEAQ (reference sequence). The CDR3 DNA reads as TGTGCCAGCAGCCCTGGACTTGGGGACATTCAGTACTTC. It codes for CASSPGLGDIQYF.

V usage is TRBV5-1 and J usage is TRBJ1-1; TRBD1 matches 7 bases. V gave up 4 bases and J gave up 3 bases; unmatched junction bases: 9. This CDR3 has 15 residues. Germline CDR1 reads SGHRS; CDR2 reads YFSETQ. CDR3 loop: CASSPKTGSDTEAFF. The CDR3 DNA is TGCGCCAGCAGCCCAAAGACAGGGTCGGACACTGAAGCTTTCTTT. The whole variable domain, filled in from reference TRBV5-1 and TRBJ1-1, reads KAGVTQTPRYLIKTRGQQVTLSCSPISGHRSVSWYQQTPGQGLQFLFEYFSETQRNKGNFPGRFSGRQFSNSRSEMNVSTLELGDSALYLCASSPKTGSDTEAFFGQGTRLTVV.

The chain recombines TRBV7-2 with TRBJ2-5; TRBD1 aligns across 10 bases. Judging by the DNA end, TRBJ2-7 fits better; the J call may be wrong. CDR3 length: 12 amino acids. CDR1 and CDR2 from the germline V gene are SGHTA and FQGNSA. The CDR3 sequence: CASSRDRGEQYF. CDR3 bases: TGTGCCAGCAGTCGGGACAGGGGCGAGCAGTACTTC.

This clone was recorded a few times. The chain uses TRBV5-5 and TRBJ2-7, with TRBD1 matching 7 bases. The V gene end was trimmed by 3 bases and the J gene end by 4 bases; junction bases not matched to a gene: 7. Germline CDR1 SGHKS, CDR2 YYEKEE (reference sequence). The CDR3 has 14 amino acids. DNA of the CDR3: TGTGCCAGCAGCTCCCAAGGGGGCAAGTACGAGCAGTACTTC. It is translated as CASSSQGGKYEQYF.

Comment on this clone: Different DNA sequences within this sample yield the same CDR3. The chain is built from TRBV18 and TRBJ2-5; D call uncertain. Between the trimmed V and J ends, which lost 3 bases and 0 bases, there was a span of 5 bases. Germline V lookup: CDR1 KGHSH, CDR2 LQKENI. This CDR3 contains 13 residues. The CDR3 nucleotides are TGTGCCAGCTCACCCCCTAACCAAGAGACCCAGTACTTC. Translating it yields CASSPPNQETQYF.